The 28 T cell receptor beta chains reported below all come from one sample, sequenced in a study of shared clonotypes between healthy human individuals. TCRdb's table, derived via immunoSEQ multiplex PCR, lists solely in-frame clones and lacks some. The sample records some 2,000,000 clones, roughly 94% being singletons. Terminally differentiated effector memory CD45RA+ cells were excluded from the naive CD8 cells, which were CD45RO-negative and positively selected for CCR7. The sequencing input was naive CD8+ T cells sorted from blood. Receptors were obtained from a man aged 18 to 30 in good health.

This clone was seen just once. CDR3 bases: TGTGCCACCACCTCAGAACTCAACACTGAAGCTTTCTTT. This encodes CATTSELNTEAFF. The chain has TRBV7-8 and TRBJ1-1; unclear D gene. Between the trimmed V and J ends, which lost 10 bases and 2 bases, there was a span of 14 bases. This CDR3 has 13 amino acids. CDR1 and CDR2 from the germline V gene are SGHVS and FQNEAQ.

On this clone itself: The identical CDR3 is also encoded by other nucleotide sequences in the sample. The chain employs TRBV9 and TRBJ1-4, with 7 bases lining up with TRBD1. Germline V CDR1 and CDR2: SGDLS, YYNGEE. The CDR3 is 15 amino acids. V lost 2 bases and J lost 0; bases outside the gene matches: 1. The CDR3 DNA is TGTGCCAGCAGCGTTACAGGGGCAACTAATGAAAAACTGTTTTTT. Its translation is CASSVTGATNEKLFF.

The genes are TRBV27 and TRBJ2-7; possibly TRBD2 for D (6 bases). Germline values: CDR1 MNHEY, CDR2 SMNVEV (reference sequence). V lost 1 base to trimming and J lost 7 bases, with 20 bases between them. This CDR3 spans 16 amino acids. The CDR3 DNA reads as TGTGCCAGCAGTTTATGGGGCGGGGACGGTCGGGGGGAGCAGTACTTC. As protein: CASSLWGGDGRGEQYF.

This chain links TRBV27 with TRBJ2-1; weak D call: TRBD2 (5 bases). This CDR3 contains 14 residues. V gave up 6 bases and J gave up 1 base, with 10 bases separating them. Germline CDR1 reads MNHEY; CDR2 reads SMNVEV (reference sequence). In nucleotides, the CDR3 is TGTGCCAGCAGGAACGGGATTTCCTACAATGAGCAGTTCTTC. Translating gives CASRNGISYNEQFF.

This sequence joins TRBV29-1 and TRBJ2-7, with D possibly called TRBD1 or TRBD2 (5 bases each). Germline V gene sequence: CDR1 SQVTM, CDR2 ANQGSEA. This CDR3 has 14 amino acids. V shed 5 bases and J shed 3 bases, with 17 bases lying between them. CDR3: CSVWGTEAGYEQYF. CDR3 DNA sequence: TGCAGCGTTTGGGGGACCGAAGCCGGCTACGAGCAGTACTTC.

The gene calls are TRBV5-6 and TRBJ2-1, with 13 bases lining up with TRBD2. CDR3 length: 19 amino acids. Germline CDR1 SGHDT, CDR2 YYEEEE. V dropped 4 bases and J dropped 0; count of bases not matched to a gene: 10. In DNA form, the CDR3 reads TGTGCCAGCAGCCTCTGGACTAGCGGGGGCCAAAGCTCCTACAATGAGCAGTTCTTC. Translating it yields CASSLWTSGGQSSYNEQFF.

The chain has TRBV15 and TRBJ1-4; 8 bases are a match to TRBD1. Losses at the gene ends were 5 bases for V and 6 bases for J; bases not matched to a gene: 14. Per germline, CDR1 LNHNV and CDR2 YYDKDF (reference sequence). There are 17 residues in the CDR3. Written as DNA, the CDR3 is TGTGCCACCAGCCTAGAGGAGAGGACAGGGTTATATGAAAAACTGTTTTTT. Amino acid sequence: CATSLEERTGLYEKLFF.

V gene TRBV2 combines with J gene TRBJ2-1; possible D gene TRBD2, 6 bases. V was shortened by 2 bases and J by 2 bases, with 7 bases between the two germline ends. CDR3 length: 14 residues. Germline V gene data show CDR1 as SNHLY and CDR2 as FYNNEI. CDR3 coding DNA: TGTGCCAGCAGTGAATGGGGGGCCTACAATGAGCAGTTCTTC. The encoded protein is CASSEWGAYNEQFF. The complete variable domain, with remaining parts taken from reference TRBV2 and TRBJ2-1, reads EPEVTQTPSHQVTQMGQEVILRCVPISNHLYFYWYRQILGQKVEFLVSFYNNEISEKSEIFDDQFSVERPDGSNFTLKIRSTKLEDSAMYFCASSEWGAYNEQFFGPGTRLTVL.

The V call is TRBV13, the J call TRBJ1-5; 7 bases align to TRBD1. The ends lost 5 bases at V and 8 bases at J; junction bases unmatched: 9. Germline V gives CDR1 PRHDT, CDR2 FYEKMQ (reference sequence). The CDR3 loop spans 14 amino acids. DNA for the CDR3: TGTGCCAGCAGCCTCAGGGGGGAGAGAGAGCCCCAGCATTTT. Amino acid sequence: CASSLRGEREPQHF.

A word on this clone: The sample contains more than one DNA sequence encoding this CDR3. This chain links TRBV15 with TRBJ1-5, with TRBD1 matching over 9 bases. V dropped 5 bases and J dropped 3; count of bases not matched to a gene: 2. The CDR3 totals 14 residues. The V gene's germline CDR1 is LNHNV and CDR2 YYDKDF (reference sequence). In DNA, the CDR3 is TGTGCCACCAGCCGGGACAGGGACAATCAGCCCCAGCATTTT. Its translation is CATSRDRDNQPQHF.

V usage is TRBV28 and J usage is TRBJ2-7; the D call may be TRBD1 or TRBD2 (5 bases each). The CDR3 consists of 13 residues. V was shortened by 9 bases and J by 3 bases, with 15 bases between the two germline ends. Germline V CDR1 and CDR2: MDHEN, SYDVKM. CDR3 in amino acids: CASGDLRGYEQYF. DNA for the CDR3: TGTGCCAGTGGGGACCTTAGAGGCTACGAGCAGTACTTC.

The chain has TRBV4-2 and TRBJ2-2, with a weak D call TRBD1 (5 bases). The CDR3 has 18 amino acids. Germline CDR1 LGHNA, CDR2 YNFKEQ. V was pared by 4 bases and J by 1 base, with 19 bases between. Here the CDR3 DNA reads TGTGCCAGCAGCCTGCCTCTAGAGACAGTACTGAACACCGGGGAGCTGTTTTTT. It yields the protein CASSLPLETVLNTGELFF.

The chain employs TRBV18 and TRBJ2-1; D is undetermined. CDR1 and CDR2 from the germline V gene are KGHSH and LQKENI. V was shortened by 6 bases and J by 8 bases, with 17 bases between the two germline ends. The length of the CDR3 is 14 residues. For the CDR3, the DNA is TGTGCCAGCTCCCCCAACCCGAGCCTCGATGAGCAGTTCTTC. Its protein is CASSPNPSLDEQFF. Variable domain in full (rest from reference TRBV18 and TRBJ2-1): NAGVMQNPRHLVRRRGQEARLRCSPMKGHSHVYWYRQLPEEGLKFMVYLQKENIIDESGMPKERFSAEFPKEGPSILRIQQVVRGDSAAYFCASSPNPSLDEQFFGPGTRLTVL.

The chain has TRBV2 and TRBJ2-1; D remains unclear. The V and J ends lost 7 bases and 0 bases respectively, with 13 bases between them. The CDR3 extends over 15 amino acids. Germline assignment: CDR1 SNHLY and CDR2 FYNNEI. This chain's CDR3 is CASTSDVSSYNEQFF. The CDR3 DNA is TGTGCCAGCACCTCGGACGTAAGCTCCTACAATGAGCAGTTCTTC.

The chain carries TRBV10-2 and TRBJ2-7; TRBD1 matches 8 bases. The CDR3 is 14 residues long. Germline V lookup: CDR1 WSHSY, CDR2 SAAADI. V lost 10 bases to trimming and J lost 0 bases; unmatched junction nucleotides: 8. In nucleotides, the CDR3 is TGCGCCACCCTTCCGGACAGGGACTCCTACGAGCAGTACTTC. Translated, it gives CATLPDRDSYEQYF.

The V gene is TRBV6-1, the J gene TRBJ2-7; 10 bases agree with TRBD1. This CDR3 has 14 amino acids. The germline CDR1 and CDR2 sequences are MNHNS and SASEGT. V shed 3 bases and J 5 bases; nucleotides not matched to a gene: 4. The CDR3 nucleotides read TGTGCCAGCAGTGATTGGGGGACAGGGGACGAGCAGTACTTC. This gives the protein CASSDWGTGDEQYF.

V is TRBV13 and J is TRBJ2-7; 9 nucleotides line up with TRBD2. CDR3 length: 13 amino acids. Per germline, CDR1 PRHDT and CDR2 FYEKMQ (reference sequence). V lost 1 base and J lost 9; bases outside the gene matches: 4. In DNA form, the CDR3 reads TGTGCCAGCAGCTTAGAGCTAGCGGGATTGCAGTACTTC. This gives the protein CASSLELAGLQYF.

In its sample, this clone was seen once. The chain carries TRBV7-2 and TRBJ2-7; D is undetermined. The germline V gene has CDR1 SGHTA and CDR2 FQGNSA. The CDR3 is 12 amino acids. Trimming removed 4 bases from V and 6 bases from J, with 10 bases in between. CDR3 amino acids: CASSYRPFEQYF. The DNA of the CDR3 is TGTGCCAGCAGCTATCGCCCGTTCGAGCAGTACTTC.

This chain joins TRBV27 and TRBJ1-5, with D maybe TRBD1 (5 bases). The V gene's germline CDR1 is MNHEY and CDR2 SMNVEV (reference sequence). The CDR3 runs to 15 residues. V was shortened by 4 bases and J by 5 bases, with 15 bases between the two germline ends. CDR3 bases: TGTGCCAGCAGTTCCTTCCTCGGGGGGGATCAGCCCCAGCATTTT. It encodes CASSSFLGGDQPQHF.

The chain joins TRBV30 to TRBJ2-2, with a tentative D call TRBD1 (6 bases). Germline V gene data show CDR1 as GTSNPN and CDR2 as SVGIG (reference sequence). Trimming took off 3 bases at V and 1 base at J, with 9 bases between the two ends. The CDR3 spans 14 residues. CDR3 DNA sequence: TGTGCCTGGAGCGCGACAGGGAACACCGGGGAGCTGTTTTTT. This encodes CAWSATGNTGELFF.

Worth noting for this clone: This sample also contains other DNA sequences that code for the same CDR3. The chain recombines TRBV27 with TRBJ2-7; D may be TRBD1 (6 bases). V was trimmed by 5 bases and J by 1 base, leaving 18 bases between them. Germline V gene lookup returns CDR1 MNHEY and CDR2 SMNVEV (reference sequence). The CDR3 is 16 residues long. The CDR3 DNA reads as TGTGCCAGCAGTCTGTCCCCGGGGACACCTTCCTACGAGCAGTACTTC. Translating gives CASSLSPGTPSYEQYF.

This chain links TRBV2 with TRBJ2-7; D is undetermined. Trimming stripped 0 bases from V and 3 bases from J, with 9 bases between. The CDR3 is made up of 14 amino acids. Germline lookup yields CDR1 SNHLY and CDR2 FYNNEI. CDR3 protein: CASSEAETLYEQYF. The DNA for the CDR3 is TGTGCCAGCAGTGAAGCAGAGACTCTCTACGAGCAGTACTTC.

J is TRBJ1-1 and V is TRBV7-9; D remains unclear. The V gene lost 4 bases and the J gene lost 2 bases, with 14 bases spanning the gap. This CDR3 is 15 amino acids long. In germline, CDR1 is SEHNR, CDR2 FQNEAQ (reference sequence). CDR3 sequence reads: CASSSAQQRNTEAFF. The CDR3 nucleotides are TGTGCCAGCAGCTCCGCGCAACAGAGAAACACTGAAGCTTTCTTT. Full variable domain (remainder filled in from reference TRBV7-9 and TRBJ1-1): DTGVSQNPRHKITKRGQNVTFRCDPISEHNRLYWYRQTLGQGPEFLTYFQNEAQLEKSRLLSDRFSAERPKGSFSTLEIQRTEQGDSAMYLCASSSAQQRNTEAFFGQGTRLTVV.

Comments on this clone: The same CDR3 arises from other DNA sequences in this sample as well. V is TRBV4-1 and J is TRBJ2-7; 10 bases match TRBD2. Germline V lookup: CDR1 MGHRA, CDR2 YSYEKL. The CDR3 loop spans 14 amino acids. J lost 5 bases, V lost 1 base, and 2 bases had no gene match. CDR3 nucleotides: TGCGCCAGCAGCCAAGGTCTAGCGGGAGACGAGCAGTACTTC. Translated, it gives CASSQGLAGDEQYF.

The rearrangement joins TRBV7-8 to TRBJ2-5; possibly TRBD2 for D (7 bases). The V end lost 3 bases, the J end lost 1 base, and 18 bases lay between the germline ends. Germline V lookup: CDR1 SGHVS, CDR2 FQNEAQ. CDR3 length: 17 residues. The CDR3 region is CASSFLLGGGPQETQYF. The CDR3 DNA sequence: TGTGCCAGCAGCTTCCTCCTTGGCGGGGGCCCCCAAGAGACCCAGTACTTC.

This rearrangement joins TRBV11-1 to TRBJ2-7, with a weak D call TRBD2 (6 bases). The ends were cut back, 3 bases at V and 6 bases at J, with 6 bases in the middle. The CDR3 consists of 11 residues. From germline, CDR1 is SGHAT and CDR2 FQDESV (reference sequence). The CDR3 is CASSFSGEQYF. CDR3 nucleotides: TGTGCCAGCAGCTTTAGCGGCGAGCAGTACTTC.

The chain couples TRBV4-1 to TRBJ2-1; no definite D call. V lost 3 bases to trimming and J lost 6 bases, with 6 bases between them. Germline V gene sequence: CDR1 MGHRA, CDR2 YSYEKL. The CDR3 totals 12 residues. The CDR3 nucleotides are TGCGCCAGCAGCCAGGAAATCAATGAGCAGTTCTTC. Residues: CASSQEINEQFF.

The rearrangement links TRBV4-1 to TRBJ2-5, with D uncertain. The length of the CDR3 is 17 residues. CDR1 and CDR2 from the germline V gene are MGHRA and YSYEKL. V shed 7 bases and J shed 0 bases, with 21 bases lying between them. The CDR3 DNA follows: TGCGCCAGCACCTCCAATTCTGGGATTGGGGACCAAGAGACCCAGTACTTC. It encodes CASTSNSGIGDQETQYF.